This entry features one T cell receptor (beta chain) sequence. Together with a sample-barcoded 5' primer, a J-beta primer mix was included in a second PCR lasting about 6 to 12 cycles. From the 5' RACE reads, TCRdb called clonotypes with MiXCR, one entry per CDR3 protein. The repertoire holds some 700,000 distinct CDR3 sequences, with 22% as singletons. This sample was included in a study of blood T cells in healthy people across ages. The germline gives CDR1 SEHNR, CDR2 FQNEAQ (reference sequence). The CDR3 runs 15 residues. The ends lost 5 bases at V and 6 bases at J; junction bases unmatched: 5. Sequenced material: blood. The TCR comes from a man in his 70s in good health. This chain links TRBV7-9 with TRBJ1-4, with TRBD1 identical over 11 bases. The CDR3 spells CASSTPGQGDEKLFF. Written as DNA, the CDR3 is TGTGCCAGCAGCACGCCGGGACAGGGGGATGAAAAACTGTTTTTT.